The entry below describes one TCR beta chain. Its antigen is unknown. These data belong to a study of shared clonotypes between healthy human individuals. Study results and caveats: Sampling included only blood; tissue repertoires likely differ. Naive subsets typically showed greater estimated richness than memory subsets.

Germline-derived CDR1 and CDR2 are SEHNR and FQNEAQ (reference sequence). V was shortened by 5 bases and J by 3 bases, with 12 bases between the two germline ends. The CDR3 spans 14 residues. In the original workflow: Quality scores were absent from the junction-only immunoSEQ sequences, so filtering differed. Assay used: immunoSEQ multiplex PCR; TCRdb lists only in-frame clones, some missing. D and trimming come from the DNA, and the V and J calls and clone size come from that table. Of 2 million to 2.5 million clones listed, 93% are singletons. V gene TRBV7-9 combines with J gene TRBJ2-3; D perhaps matches TRBD1 (5 bases). The origin of this receptor is a young man in good health. Some clones in this sample may be carry-over from other donors' samples. The sample comprised naive CD4+ T cells from PBMCs. The subset denotes: CD45RA+ positively selected. The CDR3 DNA reads TGTGCCAGCAGCCAACTGCAGGGAACAGATACGCAGTATTTT. It encodes CASSQLQGTDTQYF.